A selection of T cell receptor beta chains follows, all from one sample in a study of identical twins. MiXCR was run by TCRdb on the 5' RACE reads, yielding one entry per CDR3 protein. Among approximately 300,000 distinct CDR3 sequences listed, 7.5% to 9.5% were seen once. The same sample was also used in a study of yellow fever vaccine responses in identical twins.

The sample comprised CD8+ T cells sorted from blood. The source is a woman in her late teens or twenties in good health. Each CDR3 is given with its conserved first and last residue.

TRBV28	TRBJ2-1	CATQSAGGFSYNEQFF
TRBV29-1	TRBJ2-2	CSVWGLGNGELFF
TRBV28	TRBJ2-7	CATTGGGTYEQYF
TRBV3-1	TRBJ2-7	CASSQEGAGGFEQYF
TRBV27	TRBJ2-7	CASSIFQGYEQYF
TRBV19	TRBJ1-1	CASTMGVQGSEAFF
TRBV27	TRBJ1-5	CASSLIPNSNQPQHF
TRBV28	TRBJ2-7	CASSFQGGTGGMDEQYF
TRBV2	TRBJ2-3	CASNTLLADGTDTQYF
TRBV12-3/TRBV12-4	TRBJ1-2	CASSNTDRVANYGYTF
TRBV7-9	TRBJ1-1	CASSLTYGVTEAFF
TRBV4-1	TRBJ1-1	CASSQGTGVWNTEAFF
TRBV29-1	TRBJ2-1	CSVERWSYNEQFF
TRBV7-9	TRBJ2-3	CASSLADEYTQYF